This TCR beta chain was recovered during a study of T-cell reconstitution after alpha-beta-depleted transplantation in children. General study results and limits: T-cell numbers and diversity, one year after transplant, stemmed largely from T cells that were newly produced.

Remarks on this clonotype: Its antigen remains unknown.

V lost 1 base and J 0 bases, leaving 12 bases between the germline ends. CDR1 is SEHNR and CDR2 is FQNEAQ in the germline V gene (reference sequence). This CDR3 is built from 16 residues. Library preparation (for TCRbeta) was performed with unique molecular identifiers. One entry per CDR3 protein, called by TCRdb with MiXCR from the PCR reads. The table shows around 700,000 distinct CDR3 sequences, with about an eighth occurring only once. The source was PBMCs, collected before TCRalphabeta/CD19-depleted stem cell transplant. This sequence originates from a girl aged 2-10 years with congenital amegakaryocytic thrombocytopenia, due to receive a stem cell transplant. V and J are TRBV7-9 and TRBJ1-1; D perhaps matches TRBD1 (5 bases). CDR3 protein: CASSLVQGFMNTEAFF. In DNA, the CDR3 is TGTGCCAGCAGCTTAGTTCAGGGCTTCATGAACACTGAAGCTTTCTTT.